This T cell receptor (beta chain) was retrieved from a study of blood T cells in healthy people across ages. A second PCR of about 7 to 12 cycles used a sample-barcoded 5' primer and a J-beta primer mix. TCRdb re-called the 5' RACE reads through MiXCR, storing one row per CDR3 protein. The table includes 550,000 to 600,000 distinct CDR3 sequences, 40% to 50% detected once. This clonotype was observed once. The germline gives CDR1 LNHNV, CDR2 YYDKDF (reference sequence). The CDR3 consists of 15 residues. The V segment lost 1 base and the J segment 7 bases; nucleotides outside the gene matches: 6. This rearrangement joins TRBV15 to TRBJ1-2; TRBD1 matches at 10 bases. The source material was blood. This receptor was obtained from a man older than 75 in good health. CDR3 DNA sequence: TGTGCCACCAGCAGAGGGACAGGGGGGTCTGTTGGCTACACCTTC. This translates into CATSRGTGGSVGYTF.